Reported below is one T cell receptor (beta chain). Its recognized antigen is unknown. The record has no base qualities; no much larger clone is one base away. The sample's treatment or condition label, decoded: approximately 11-day PBMC culture with coronavirus spike peptide pools or control peptides (ViraFEST assay). The ViraFEST assay was used in the study, in which antigen-specific T cells were expanded with peptide pools and expanded clonotypes were subsequently identified by TCR sequencing. The convalescent patients' positive SARS-CoV-2 PCR tests were from March to December 2020, which was before the Alpha, Beta and Delta variants emerged in the United States. Each well held two million PBMCs cultured with roughly 10 ug/ml peptide pools in IMDM containing around 5% human AB serum and approximately 10 IU/ml IL-2. On days 3 and 7, half of the culture medium was replaced with fresh IL-2-containing medium. After 10 days of culture, CD4+ T cells were isolated by negative selection with the EasySep CD4+ T cell isolation kit. Ficoll-Paque Plus gradient centrifugation was used to isolate PBMCs from whole blood, and the isolated PBMCs were then either used fresh or cryopreserved at -140C. Each culture condition was generally run in triplicate wells.

The cysteine opens and the phenylalanine closes a CDR3 of 15 amino acids. The kept DNA is CDR3 alone, 45 bases in frame from the first base. Taken from the germline V gene, the CDR1 and CDR2 loops are MNHEY and SVGAGI. Relative to germline, V is 0 bases shorter and J is 3 bases shorter, with 12 bases between their ends. This sample was taken from a study of vaccination and CD4 T cells after COVID-19 (dated by TCRdb to 2021 to 2024). Turning to the overall study: Convalescent patients had a positive SARS-CoV-2 result on nasal swab PCR, and of these patients, some ten had mild disease and one had severe disease. Six males and four females were included in the convalescent cohort, with two Hispanic individuals, seven Caucasians, two Asians and one multiracial person represented. Two doses of either the Pfizer-BioNTech BNT162b2 vaccine (n=8) or the Moderna mRNA-1273 vaccine (n=2) were administered to participants. Post-COVID blood samples were collected from convalescent patients a median of roughly 100 days after diagnosis, with a range of about 35 to 161 days. Post-vaccine blood samples were taken a median of around 68 days after the second vaccine dose, with a range of roughly 14 to 241 days. The cultures were stimulated with overlapping spike peptide pools from SARS-CoV-2 and from the common cold coronaviruses HCoV-NL63, HCoV-OC43 and HCoV-229E. Control cultures received a CEFX viral epitope pool as the positive control, an HIV-1 Nef peptide pool as the negative control, or no peptide. In 10 COVID-19 convalescent patients and a handful of infection-naive healthy vaccine recipients, researchers compared the spike-specific CD4+ TCR repertoire from before mRNA vaccination with the repertoire from after.

Libraries were constructed by PCR. At the Johns Hopkins FTIC core, DNA from the cultured CD4+ T cells underwent TCR sequencing with the Oncomine TCR Beta short-read assay. Genomic DNA was extracted from the cultured CD4+ T cells with the QIAamp micro DNA kit. Oncomine TCR Beta libraries made from cultured CD4+ T cells were pooled using unique dual indexes and sequenced on an Illumina iSeq 100. The study's own analysis went as follows. Non-productive sequences were removed, and CDR3s not starting with C, not ending with F or W, or shorter than 7 amino acids were discarded. Antigen-specific clonotypes were identified using the MANAFEST web application through comparison of peptide-stimulated wells with reference and other culture wells. Positive clones required FDR below 0.05, an odds ratio above 5, and productive frequency above 0.1% in at least two of three replicate wells. Cross-reactive clonotypes were defined as significantly expanded in both SARS-CoV-2 spike wells and at least one common cold coronavirus spike condition. CDR3 homology was assessed with Levenshtein distances (stringdist) and unrooted phylogenetic trees (ape) in R version 3.6.1. TCRdb took the public reads, trimmed them with fastp at Q25, ran MiXCR for clone calling and kept in-frame beta chains. Under each unique CDR3 protein, matching rows form one entry showing the most common genes and DNA. TCRdb, not the original authors, processed these V and J calls. Across this sample there are about 22,000 distinct CDR3 sequences, with roughly 33% seen only once. The leading ten clones occupy under 15% of the sample.

General findings and caveats noted by the study authors: In convalescent patients, a median roughly 86% of post-vaccine SARS-CoV-2-reactive clones were detected only after vaccination, suggesting vaccine-specific priming. The study included relatively few convalescent patients and did not analyze early timepoints after natural infection. Of the vaccine-specific clones in convalescent patients, 304 of 307, or nearly all, reacted only to SARS-CoV-2 spike and did not cross-react with common cold coronaviruses. The median number of SARS-CoV-2-reactive clonotypes rose from under 25 after infection to 30 to 45 after vaccination, but the change was not significant.

The sequencing input was cultured CD4+ T cells from blood. The sequence joins TRBV6-5 to TRBJ2-7, with TRBD2 perhaps the D gene, on 5 matching bases. The receptor was isolated from a human donor with COVID-19. The CDR3 sequence is CASSYSSLGSYEQYF. The base sequence is TGTGCCAGCAGTTACTCGAGTCTGGGGAGCTACGAGCAGTACTTC.